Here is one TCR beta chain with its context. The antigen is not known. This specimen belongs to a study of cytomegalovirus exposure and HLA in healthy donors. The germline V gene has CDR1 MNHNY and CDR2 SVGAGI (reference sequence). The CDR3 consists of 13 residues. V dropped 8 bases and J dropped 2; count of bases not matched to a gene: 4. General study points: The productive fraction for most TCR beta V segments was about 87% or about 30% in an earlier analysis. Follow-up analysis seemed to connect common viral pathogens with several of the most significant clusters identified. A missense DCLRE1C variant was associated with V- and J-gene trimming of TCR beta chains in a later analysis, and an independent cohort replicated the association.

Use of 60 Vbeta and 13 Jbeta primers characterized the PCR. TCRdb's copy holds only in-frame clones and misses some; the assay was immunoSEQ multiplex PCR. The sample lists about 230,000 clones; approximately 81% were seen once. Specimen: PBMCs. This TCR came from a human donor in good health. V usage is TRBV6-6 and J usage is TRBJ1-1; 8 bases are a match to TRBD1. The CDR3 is CASGDRGNTEAFF. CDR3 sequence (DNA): TGTGCCAGCGGAGACAGGGGAAACACTGAAGCTTTCTTT.